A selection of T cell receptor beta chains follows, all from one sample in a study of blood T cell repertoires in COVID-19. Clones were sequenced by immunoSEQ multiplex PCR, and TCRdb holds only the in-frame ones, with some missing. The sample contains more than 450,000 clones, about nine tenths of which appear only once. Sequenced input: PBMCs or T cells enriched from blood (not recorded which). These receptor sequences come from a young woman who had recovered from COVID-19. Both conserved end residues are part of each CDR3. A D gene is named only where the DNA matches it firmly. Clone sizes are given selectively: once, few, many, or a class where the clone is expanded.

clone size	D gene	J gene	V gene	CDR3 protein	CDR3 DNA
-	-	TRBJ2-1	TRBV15	CATSRVGQGRTEQFF	TGTGCCACCAGCAGAGTGGGCCAGGGCCGTACTGAGCAGTTCTTC
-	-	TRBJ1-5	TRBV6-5	CASSSDSPLNQPQHF	TGTGCCAGCAGTTCTGACAGCCCCCTCAATCAGCCCCAGCATTTT
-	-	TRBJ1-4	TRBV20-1	CSASNRINEKLFF	TGCAGTGCTAGTAACAGGATTAATGAAAAACTGTTTTTT
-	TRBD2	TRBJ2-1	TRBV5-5	CASSQSISGGLLSYNEQFF	TGTGCCAGCAGCCAGTCGATTAGCGGGGGCCTACTCTCCTACAATGAGCAGTTCTTC
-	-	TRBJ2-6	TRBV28	CASSSEGSGANVLTF	TGTGCCAGCAGTTCGGAGGGAAGTGGGGCCAACGTCCTGACTTTC
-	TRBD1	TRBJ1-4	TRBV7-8	CASSPDSSWTGRATNEKLFF	TGTGCCAGCAGCCCTGACTCGAGCTGGACAGGGAGGGCAACTAATGAAAAACTGTTTTTT
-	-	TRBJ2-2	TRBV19	CASSIRGGQSTGELFF	TGTGCCAGTAGTATACGGGGAGGCCAAAGCACCGGGGAGCTGTTTTTT
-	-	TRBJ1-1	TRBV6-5	CASSYSRGYGTEAFF	TGTGCCAGCAGTTACTCGAGAGGGTATGGCACTGAAGCTTTCTTT
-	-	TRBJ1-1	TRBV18	CASSESGIGAFF	TGTGCCAGCTCAGAATCAGGGATAGGAGCTTTCTTT
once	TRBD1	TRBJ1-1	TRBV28	CASNPGGQGGMNTEAFF	TGTGCCAGCAATCCCGGGGGACAGGGGGGGATGAACACTGAAGCTTTCTTT
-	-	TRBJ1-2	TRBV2	CASSEFYSNYGYTF	TGTGCCAGCAGTGAATTTTATTCTAACTATGGCTACACCTTC
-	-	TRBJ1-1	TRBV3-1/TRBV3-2	CASSQTWQGEAFF	TGTGCCAGCAGCCAAACTTGGCAGGGGGAAGCTTTCTTT